This entry lists 27 T cell receptor beta chains sequenced from one sample in a study of regulatory T cells in long-lasting Graves disease. The time point was: persistent/refractory GD, antithyroid drugs over 5 years with positive TRAb. After RNA was extracted from PBMCs, the TCR library was made from it. Libraries of TCR beta came from iRepertoire HTBI primers plus Arm-PCR of CDR3 regions. In TCRdb, the multiplex PCR reads were re-called with MiXCR into one record per CDR3 protein. The sample has 700,000 or so distinct CDR3 sequences, 25% to 35% seen once. This material consisted of peripheral blood mononuclear cells (PBMCs), taken when the disease was refractory, from a patient treated with antithyroid drugs. These receptors all come from a female donor with Graves disease.

This chain joins TRBV7-6 and TRBJ2-2, with 10 bases matching TRBD1. CDR3 length equals 16 residues. V was pared by 6 bases and J by 4 bases, with 8 bases of the junction left unmatched. Germline V gives CDR1 SGHVS, CDR2 FNYEAQ. CDR3 DNA: TGTGCCAGCAGGTTCACCGGGACAGGGGCCACCGGGGAGCTGTTTTTT. This sequence encodes CASRFTGTGATGELFF.

This clonotype was counted a few times. The chain combines TRBV6-1 with TRBJ2-1; maybe TRBD2 (6 bases). Trimming stripped 3 bases from V and 12 bases from J, with 21 bases between. Germline CDR1 is MNHNS and CDR2 is SASEGT. The CDR3 runs to 15 residues. CDR3 in DNA: TGTGCCAGCAGTGATCCCTTAAGCCCGGGACTGAGGCAGTTCTTC. Translated: CASSDPLSPGLRQFF.

V usage is TRBV20-1 and J usage is TRBJ2-7, with 7 bases matching TRBD2. This CDR3 spans 14 amino acids. The germline V gene encodes CDR1 DFQATT and CDR2 SNEGSKA (reference sequence). V lost 3 bases, J lost 4 bases, and 9 bases stayed unmatched. In DNA form, the CDR3 reads TGCAGTGCTAGCGGGGAGGGCCTCCGATACGAGCAGTACTTC. It encodes CSASGEGLRYEQYF.

The chain employs TRBV5-1 and TRBJ2-2; maybe TRBD1 (6 bases). Germline CDR1 and CDR2: SGHRS and YFSETQ. This CDR3 comprises 14 residues. Trimming pared 4 bases from V and 6 bases from J, leaving 13 bases between. CDR3 bases: TGCGCCAGCAGCGCCAGACAGGCGGCCGGGGAGCTGTTTTTT. This gives the protein CASSARQAAGELFF. Looking up the rest from reference TRBV5-1 and TRBJ2-2 gives the full variable domain: KAGVTQTPRYLIKTRGQQVTLSCSPISGHRSVSWYQQTPGQGLQFLFEYFSETQRNKGNFPGRFSGRQFSNSRSEMNVSTLELGDSALYLCASSARQAAGELFFGEGSRLTVL.

V is TRBV4-2 and J is TRBJ1-5; TRBD1 is a possible D gene (6 bases). Germline values: CDR1 LGHNA, CDR2 YNFKEQ. Between the trimmed V and J ends, which lost 0 bases and 3 bases, there was a span of 12 bases. The CDR3 contains 16 residues. The CDR3, as DNA: TGTGCCAGCAGCCAAGATCCGGCAGGGGCCAATCAGCCCCAGCATTTT. Protein product: CASSQDPAGANQPQHF.

V is TRBV19 and J is TRBJ1-1; D gene uncertain. CDR3 length: 14 residues. CDR1 is LNHDA and CDR2 is SQIVND in the germline V gene (reference sequence). Trimming took 0 bases from V and 2 from J, leaving 7 bases between them. The CDR3 DNA is TGTGCCAGTAGTATAGAGGGGAGAAACACTGAAGCTTTCTTT. Translated: CASSIEGRNTEAFF.

The chain carries TRBV13 and TRBJ2-7; no definite D call. The CDR3 loop spans 11 amino acids. V gave up 5 bases and J gave up 7 bases, with 9 bases separating them. Germline V CDR1 and CDR2: PRHDT, FYEKMQ (reference sequence). The CDR3 DNA reads as TGTGCCAGCAGCCAAAACCGGGAGCAGTACTTC. Amino acid sequence: CASSQNREQYF.

At least ten counts were recorded for this clonotype. V and J are TRBV28 and TRBJ2-7, with 9 positions matching TRBD1. J lost 5 bases, V lost 4 bases, and 9 bases had no gene match. The CDR3 extends over 15 amino acids. Germline V lookup: CDR1 MDHEN, CDR2 SYDVKM. DNA for the CDR3: TGTGCCAGCAGTTCACCGGGACAGGGACGTAACGAGCAGTACTTC. Protein product: CASSSPGQGRNEQYF.

This clonotype came up once. One base away lies a much larger clone, so this may be a sequencing read error. The V call is TRBV12-3 or TRBV12-4, the J call TRBJ2-5; 7 bases line up with TRBD1. The CDR3 spans 14 residues. The CDR3 nucleotides read TGTACCAGCAGCGGTGACAGGGACCAAGAGACCCAGTACTTC. Protein: CTSSGDRDQETQYF.

Only a few counts were recorded for this clonotype. This chain uses TRBV20-1 with TRBJ1-2, with a tentative D call TRBD1 (6 bases). The germline V gene has CDR1 DFQATT and CDR2 SNEGSKA (reference sequence). The CDR3 is 14 amino acids. V was trimmed by 3 bases and J by 4 bases, leaving 15 bases between them. The CDR3 is CSASQGISGYGYTF. The CDR3 region has the DNA TGCAGTGCTAGCCAGGGGATTAGTGGCTATGGCTACACCTTC.

Ten or more counts support this clonotype. The chain joins TRBV20-1 to TRBJ2-5; no definite D call. Germline CDR1 is DFQATT and CDR2 is SNEGSKA (reference sequence). CDR3 length: 13 residues. The V end was cut by 6 bases, the J end by 1 base, with 12 bases between. The CDR3 nucleotides are TGCAGTGCCCGTCTCAGCGTCCAAGAGACCCAGTACTTC. Its translation is CSARLSVQETQYF.

The CDR3 sequence: CATSRDIATGGKDYGYTF. The CDR3 nucleotides are TGTGCCACCAGCAGAGATATAGCGACAGGGGGCAAAGACTATGGCTACACCTTC. The chain couples TRBV15 to TRBJ1-2, with TRBD1 matching over 10 bases. The V and J ends lost 0 bases and 3 bases, in that order; junction bases with no gene match: 10. The length of the CDR3 is 18 residues. Per the germline V gene, CDR1 is LNHNV and CDR2 is YYDKDF (reference sequence).

In its sample, this clonotype was seen many times. V gene TRBV12-3 or TRBV12-4 combines with J gene TRBJ1-4, with TRBD1 identical over 7 bases. The CDR3 covers 15 residues. V shed 6 bases and J 8 bases; nucleotides not matched to a gene: 12. In DNA form, the CDR3 reads TGTGCCAGCAGCCGAGACAGGGCCAATATCGAAAAACTGTTTTTT. Amino acid sequence: CASSRDRANIEKLFF.

V is TRBV7-9 and J is TRBJ1-2; D not certain. Trimming pared 0 bases from V and 8 bases from J, leaving 10 bases between. The CDR3 totals 13 residues. Germline CDR1 and CDR2: SEHNR and FQNEAQ (reference sequence). The CDR3 here is CASSLAGTGGYTF. DNA of the CDR3: TGTGCCAGCAGCTTAGCGGGCACGGGAGGCTACACCTTC.

This clonotype was observed a handful of times. The chain couples TRBV29-1 to TRBJ2-7; 7 nucleotides match TRBD1. Germline loops: CDR1 SQVTM, CDR2 ANQGSEA. Trimming removed 1 base from V and 1 base from J; junction bases left unmatched: 4. The CDR3 extends over 14 amino acids. CDR3 in amino acids: CSVEGGGASYEQYF. The CDR3 DNA reads as TGCAGCGTTGAAGGAGGGGGCGCGTCCTACGAGCAGTACTTC.

The CDR3 here is CASSQTLNRELFF. In DNA form, the CDR3 reads TGTGCCAGCAGCCAAACCCTGAACCGGGAGCTGTTTTTT. The J gene is TRBJ2-2, the V gene TRBV27, with D hard to call. CDR1 MNHEY and CDR2 SMNVEV come from the germline V gene (reference sequence). The CDR3 has 13 residues. Trimming left V 6 bases short and J 9 bases short, with 14 bases between.

The chain couples TRBV20-1 to TRBJ1-3, with TRBD1 matching over 9 bases. The ends lost 6 bases at V and 3 bases at J; junction bases unmatched: 6. This CDR3 is built from 14 residues. Germline V gene lookup returns CDR1 DFQATT and CDR2 SNEGSKA (reference sequence). In nucleotides, the CDR3 is TGCAGTGCCCCGGGACAGGGAGGTGGAAACACCATATATTTT. It codes for CSAPGQGGGNTIYF.

The chain uses TRBV3-1 and TRBJ2-7; a weak D match, TRBD2 (6 bases). CDR1 is LGHDT and CDR2 is YNNKEL in the germline V gene (reference sequence). V was cut by 1 base and J by 6 bases, with 13 bases left in between. The CDR3 has 14 residues. For the CDR3, the DNA is TGTGCCAGCAGCCAAGGTTTACTAGCCTTCGAGCAGTACTTC. As protein: CASSQGLLAFEQYF.

The genes are TRBV18 and TRBJ1-1; a possible D gene is TRBD1 (6 bases). Germline values: CDR1 KGHSH, CDR2 LQKENI. V was trimmed by 2 bases and J by 8 bases, leaving 18 bases between them. The CDR3 is 15 residues long. The CDR3 region has the DNA TGTGCCAGCTCACCAAACAGGCCCGGGGGCGCCGAAGCTTTCTTT. Amino acid sequence: CASSPNRPGGAEAFF. The variable domain in full, completed from reference TRBV18 and TRBJ1-1, reads NAGVMQNPRHLVRRRGQEARLRCSPMKGHSHVYWYRQLPEEGLKFMVYLQKENIIDESGMPKERFSAEFPKEGPSILRIQQVVRGDSAAYFCASSPNRPGGAEAFFGQGTRLTVV.

This clonotype was counted ten times or more. The V and J genes are TRBV28 and TRBJ1-6, with D hard to call. Germline lookup yields CDR1 MDHEN and CDR2 SYDVKM. The V gene lost 6 bases and the J gene lost 10 bases, with 10 bases spanning the gap. The CDR3 loop spans 12 amino acids. This CDR3 is CASSLVTSPLHF. The CDR3 nucleotides are TGTGCCAGCAGCTTAGTAACATCACCCCTCCACTTT.

This clonotype was observed a single time. The chain is built from TRBV13 and TRBJ2-5; D gene uncertain. The DNA end lines up better with TRBJ2-7; the J call may be wrong. Per the germline V gene, CDR1 is PRHDT and CDR2 is FYEKMQ (reference sequence). The CDR3 has 15 residues. The CDR3 here is CASSPRTTPTYEQYF. The CDR3 DNA is TGTGCCAGCAGCCCCCGCACTACTCCTACCTACGAGCAGTACTTC.

This clonotype was seen a handful of times. The chain uses TRBV10-3 and TRBJ2-7; D is ambiguous. In germline, CDR1 is ENHRY, CDR2 SYGVKD. The CDR3 runs 12 residues. Trimming cost V 3 bases and J 4 bases, with 7 bases left between them. CDR3 sequence: CAISDKGYEQYF. CDR3 coding DNA: TGTGCCATCAGTGACAAAGGTTACGAGCAGTACTTC.

The chain links TRBV11-2 to TRBJ2-7, with no clear D. The V gene's germline CDR1 is SGHAT and CDR2 FQNNGV. The CDR3 has 15 amino acids. Trimming removed 6 bases from V and 3 bases from J, with 18 bases in between. The CDR3 region is CASSSSSGRLYEQYF. In DNA form, the CDR3 reads TGTGCCAGCAGTTCAAGTAGTGGAAGACTCTACGAGCAGTACTTC. The entire variable domain, with the rest obtained from reference TRBV11-2 and TRBJ2-7, is as follows: EAGVAQSPRYKIIEKRQSVAFWCNPISGHATLYWYQQILGQGPKLLIQFQNNGVVDDSQLPKDRFSAERLKGVDSTLKIQPAKLEDSAVYLCASSSSSGRLYEQYFGPGTRLTVT.

With regard to this clonotype: No conserved phenylalanine or tryptophan is present at the end of the CDR3, so a read error is the likely explanation. This chain links TRBV5-1 with TRBJ1-1, with D unresolved. The CDR3 has 14 residues. Trimming removed 3 bases at V and 1 base at J, with 10 bases between. The germline V gene has CDR1 SGHRS and CDR2 YFSETQ. CDR3 sequence reads: CASSSAAANTEAFL. The CDR3 DNA reads TGCGCCAGCAGCTCCGCGGCAGCGAACACTGAAGCTTTCCTT.

This CDR3 reads CASRPHRGAVYSNQPQHF. CDR3 nucleotides: TGTGCCAGCAGACCACACAGGGGCGCCGTATATAGCAATCAGCCCCAGCATTTT. The genes are TRBV6-1 and TRBJ1-5, with 7 bases identical to TRBD1. The CDR3 contains 18 residues. The J segment lost 0 bases and the V segment lost 6 bases, leaving 14 bases of the junction unmatched. CDR1 is MNHNS, CDR2 SASEGT, per germline.

This clonotype was recorded only once. One base away lies a much larger clone, so this may be a sequencing read error. J is TRBJ2-5 and V is TRBV6-2 or TRBV6-3; D perhaps matches TRBD2 (5 bases). Germline V CDR1 and CDR2: MNHEY, SVGEGT. The CDR3 is 14 residues long. The CDR3 is CASSLGLVEEAQYF. In nucleotides, the CDR3 is TGTGCCAGCAGCCTCGGACTGGTAGAAGAGGCCCAGTACTTC.

The rearrangement links TRBV28 to TRBJ2-5; 8 bases line up with TRBD2. In germline, CDR1 is MDHEN, CDR2 SYDVKM. CDR3 size: 14 residues. Losses at the gene ends were 6 bases for V and 5 bases for J; bases not matched to a gene: 8. CDR3: CASRRSGSGETQYF. The CDR3 nucleotides are TGTGCCAGCAGAAGAAGCGGGAGCGGGGAGACCCAGTACTTC.